Listed below are T cell receptor beta chains from one sample, sequenced in a study of OX40 agonist ivuxolimab in advanced cancers. Generated by immunoSEQ multiplex PCR, the TCRdb table keeps only in-frame clones and is missing some. The top ten clones hold approximately 6.3% of a sample with roughly 70,000 clones, about four fifths of them seen once. Sequencing used CD4+ or CD8+ T cells sorted from blood, obtained in a trial of the OX40 agonist ivuxolimab. Source of these receptors: an adult with an advanced solid tumor such as melanoma, head and neck, liver or kidney cancer. Each CDR3 is given with its conserved first and last residue. Fields, in order: V gene, clone size, J gene, D gene, CDR3 protein, CDR3 DNA. The D gene is left open where the match is weak. Clone size is stated in some rows and not others, as once, few, many or a class when expanded.

>TRBV7-2|-|TRBJ2-7|-
CASSQAQGFYEQYF
TGCGCCAGCAGCCAAGCCCAGGGATTCTACGAGCAGTACTTC
>TRBV2|-|TRBJ2-3|-
CASSETRPYF
TGTGCCAGCAGTGAAACTCGGCCGTATTTT
>TRBV9|few|TRBJ1-1|TRBD1
CASSVRSGQGEAFF
TGTGCCAGCAGCGTTCGATCCGGACAGGGGGAAGCTTTCTTT
>TRBV7-3|-|TRBJ2-3|-
CASSLTGQEADTQYF
TGTGCCAGCAGCTTAACTGGGCAGGAGGCAGATACGCAGTATTTT
>TRBV6-6|-|TRBJ2-2|-
CASRSPGTATGELFF
TGTGCCAGCAGATCCCCCGGGACGGCCACCGGGGAGCTGTTTTTT
>TRBV4-2|-|TRBJ2-7|TRBD2
CASSQGPGGNYEQYF
TGTGCCAGCAGCCAAGGTCCGGGAGGGAACTACGAGCAGTACTTC
>TRBV7-9|few|TRBJ1-5|-
CASSVIDQPQHF
TGTGCCAGCAGCGTGATAGATCAGCCCCAGCATTTT
>TRBV4-2|-|TRBJ2-1|TRBD2
CASSQDRGSSYNEQFF
TGTGCCAGCAGCCAAGATCGCGGGAGCTCCTACAATGAGCAGTTCTTC
>TRBV6-6|-|TRBJ2-1|TRBD2
CASTRLAGVSNEQFF
TGTGCCAGCACTCGACTGGCGGGAGTCTCCAATGAGCAGTTCTTC
>TRBV18|few|TRBJ2-5|-
CASSPFTGGGETQYF
TGTGCCAGCTCACCATTCACGGGTGGGGGAGAGACCCAGTACTTC
>TRBV9|few|TRBJ2-2|-
CASSVGSSANTGELFF
TGTGCCAGCAGCGTAGGGAGCAGCGCGAACACCGGGGAGCTGTTTTTT
>TRBV23-1|-|TRBJ1-2|-
CASSQSFAGGGYGYTF
TGCGCCAGCAGTCAATCGTTTGCCGGGGGCGGCTATGGCTACACCTTC
>TRBV7-8|-|TRBJ2-7|-
CASSSGPWKEQYF
TGTGCCAGCAGCTCGGGGCCCTGGAAGGAGCAGTACTTC
>TRBV2|-|TRBJ2-5|TRBD2
CASSGLAQETQYF
TGTGCCAGCAGTGGACTAGCCCAAGAGACCCAGTACTTC
>TRBV7-2|-|TRBJ1-4|-
CASSLLHGGFSEKLFF
TGTGCCAGCAGCCTCCTCCACGGGGGGTTCAGTGAAAAACTGTTTTTT
>TRBV2|-|TRBJ1-2|-
CASSETGMGDYGYTF
TGTGCCAGCAGTGAAACAGGGATGGGAGACTATGGCTACACCTTC
>TRBV5-1|-|TRBJ2-7|TRBD1
CASSWDRVYEQYF
TGCGCCAGCAGCTGGGACAGGGTCTACGAGCAGTACTTC
>TRBV30|few|TRBJ1-4|-
CAWSGAPLEEKLFF
TGTGCCTGGAGCGGGGCCCCCTTGGAGGAAAAACTGTTTTTT
>TRBV20-1|-|TRBJ2-3|-
CSAELADTQYF
TGCAGTGCCGAACTAGCAGATACGCAGTATTTT
>TRBV6-1|once|TRBJ2-3|-
CASSWAGDSTDTQYF
TGTGCCAGCAGTTGGGCAGGGGATAGCACAGATACGCAGTATTTT
>TRBV18|-|TRBJ2-7|-
CASSPGLATYEQYF
TGTGCCAGCTCACCAGGGCTAGCGACCTACGAGCAGTACTTC
>TRBV4-1|-|TRBJ1-4|-
CASSQVDQSNEKLFF
TGCGCCAGCAGCCAAGTAGATCAGTCTAATGAAAAACTGTTTTTT
>TRBV6-5|-|TRBJ1-5|TRBD1
CASSYWDRGNQPQHF
TGTGCCAGCAGTTACTGGGACAGGGGCAATCAGCCCCAGCATTTT
>TRBV28|-|TRBJ2-7|-
CASSQNSGILYEQYF
TGTGCCAGCAGTCAGAACAGCGGCATCCTCTACGAGCAGTACTTC
>TRBV7-2|-|TRBJ2-1|-
CASSSFLMEQFF
TGTGCCAGCAGCTCCTTTCTCATGGAGCAGTTCTTC
>TRBV28|-|TRBJ2-1|-
CASSFSVMEQFF
TGTGCCAGCAGTTTTTCCGTTATGGAGCAGTTCTTC
>TRBV5-5|-|TRBJ1-6|TRBD1
CASSAPGQYNSPLHF
TGTGCCAGCAGCGCCCCGGGACAGTATAATTCACCCCTCCACTTT
>TRBV28|-|TRBJ2-3|TRBD1
CASSLWTSGTGGGGTSDTQYF
TGTGCCAGCAGTCTATGGACCAGCGGGACAGGGGGCGGGGGTACCTCGGATACGCAGTATTTT
>TRBV6-6|-|TRBJ2-1|TRBD1
CASTQKAGGYNEQFF
TGTGCCAGCACCCAAAAGGCAGGGGGTTACAATGAGCAGTTCTTC
>TRBV5-6|-|TRBJ2-3|TRBD1
CASSGFRQGATQYF
TGTGCCAGCAGCGGATTCCGACAGGGGGCTACGCAGTATTTT
>TRBV10-3|-|TRBJ1-4|-
CAISESRGWNEKLFF
TGTGCCATCAGTGAGTCACGCGGGTGGAATGAAAAACTGTTTTTT
>TRBV27|-|TRBJ1-5|-
CASKTGREHQPQHF
TGTGCCAGCAAAACCGGCAGGGAACATCAGCCCCAGCATTTT
>TRBV7-3|-|TRBJ1-5|-
CASSLTPPRLRARGQPQHF
TGTGCCAGCAGCTTAACGCCCCCCCGACTCAGGGCTAGAGGTCAGCCCCAGCATTTT
>TRBV30|-|TRBJ1-1|TRBD1
CAWRAGGDTEAFF
TGTGCCTGGCGGGCAGGGGGCGACACTGAAGCTTTCTTT
>TRBV12-1|-|TRBJ2-1|-
CASGAGRGYNEQFF
TGTGCCAGCGGCGCCGGGAGGGGGTACAATGAGCAGTTCTTC
>TRBV6-6|-|TRBJ2-5|-
CASRPGTLQETQYF
TGTGCCAGCAGACCCGGGACGCTCCAAGAGACCCAGTACTTC
>TRBV29-1|-|TRBJ1-1|TRBD1
CSVVGLTGVEAFF
TGCAGCGTTGTGGGCTTAACAGGGGTGGAAGCTTTCTTT
>TRBV7-9|-|TRBJ1-2|-
CASSLAGPSYGYTF
TGTGCCAGCAGCTTAGCCGGACCATCCTATGGCTACACCTTC
>TRBV9|few|TRBJ1-3|-
CASSVYGDSGNTIYF
TGTGCCAGCAGCGTATATGGGGACTCTGGAAACACCATATATTTT
>TRBV7-9|-|TRBJ1-1|-
CASSLGRLNTEAFF
TGTGCCAGCAGCCTGGGACGGTTGAACACTGAAGCTTTCTTT
>TRBV9|-|TRBJ2-5|TRBD2
CASSVSAGVQETQYF
TGTGCCAGCAGCGTGTCAGCGGGGGTCCAAGAGACCCAGTACTTC